This T cell receptor (beta chain) was sequenced during a study of shared clonotypes between healthy human individuals. Study-level information: The plates for each donor numbered three CD4 naive, three CD4 memory, two CD8 naive and one CD8 memory. Study results and caveats: Non-shared clonotypes had lower generation probabilities than clonotypes shared by all four sorted-subset donors. Some naive CD4 clonotypes, approximately 4.5%, turned up in common across several donors.

Sequencing used immunoSEQ multiplex PCR; TCRdb keeps in-frame clones, though not all of them. The data show 2 million to 2.5 million clones, around 93% seen once. This clone was seen more than once but under ten times. Its antigen is as yet unknown. V was cut by 2 bases and J by 10 bases, with 14 bases left in between. The length of the CDR3 is 13 residues. Germline values: CDR1 SGHTA, CDR2 FQGTGA. The sample taken for sequencing was naive CD4+ T cells from PBMCs. Subset here: CD45RA+ positively selected. This chain uses TRBV7-3 with TRBJ1-1; the D gene is possibly TRBD1 (6 bases). The source is a man aged 18 to 29 in good health. Some clones in this sample may be carry-over from other donors' samples. CDR3 nucleotides: TGTGCCAGCAGCTTATTTAGTGGGGGCGGAGCTTTCTTT. Amino acid sequence: CASSLFSGGGAFF.